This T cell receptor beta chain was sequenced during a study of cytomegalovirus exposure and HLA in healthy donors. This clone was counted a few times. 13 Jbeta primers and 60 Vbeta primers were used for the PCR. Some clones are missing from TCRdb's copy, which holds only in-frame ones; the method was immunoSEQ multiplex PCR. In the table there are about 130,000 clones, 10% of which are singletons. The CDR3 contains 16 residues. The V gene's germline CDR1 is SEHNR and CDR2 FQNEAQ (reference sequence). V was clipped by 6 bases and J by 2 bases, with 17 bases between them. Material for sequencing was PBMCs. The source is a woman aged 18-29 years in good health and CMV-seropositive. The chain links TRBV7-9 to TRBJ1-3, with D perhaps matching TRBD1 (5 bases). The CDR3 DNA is TGTGCCAGCAGTTGGGGTTCTGCGGGGCCTGGAAACACCATATATTTT. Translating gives CASSWGSAGPGNTIYF.